This TCR beta chain was sequenced for a study of radiotherapy plus CTLA-4 blockade in lung cancer. Findings of the study overall: The study found tumor-derived TCR clones expanded in blood after radiotherapy plus ipilimumab.

CDR3 size: 12 residues. Trimming left V 10 bases short and J 7 bases short, with 14 bases between. In germline, CDR1 is MDHEN, CDR2 SYDVKM. A note on this clone: The antigen remains unidentified.

TCRdb keeps only in-frame clones here, not all; method: immunoSEQ multiplex PCR. The data show tens of thousands of clones, about four fifths seen once. Source: peripheral blood, taken from a patient treated with radiotherapy plus ipilimumab. The clonotype was recovered from a human donor with non-small cell lung cancer who had a complete response to radiotherapy plus ipilimumab. The rearrangement links TRBV28 to TRBJ2-1; no firm D call. The CDR3 DNA sequence: TGTGCCACATTAACAGTCTGGAATGAGCAGTTCTTC. This translates into CATLTVWNEQFF.